Following are 16 T cell receptor beta chains from one sample sequenced in a study of cytomegalovirus exposure and HLA in healthy donors. PCR amplification relied on 60 Vbeta primers (plus 13 Jbeta primers). Some clones are missing from TCRdb's copy, which holds only in-frame ones; the method was immunoSEQ multiplex PCR. The sample holds a few hundred thousand clones; around 88% are singletons and the top ten take about 1%. The specimen sequenced was PBMCs. The receptors shown here come from a woman under 30 in good health and CMV-seronegative.

This sequence joins TRBV4-3 and TRBJ2-6; the D gene is possibly TRBD2 (5 bases). The CDR3 extends over 18 amino acids. Germline loops: CDR1 LGHNA, CDR2 YSLEER. The germline V and J ends were trimmed by 4 bases and 4 bases, with 20 bases remaining between them. DNA for the CDR3: TGCGCCAGCAGCCTTTTTGGACTCTATACCACGGGGGCCAACGTCCTGACTTTC. This sequence encodes CASSLFGLYTTGANVLTF.

The gene calls are TRBV4-3 and TRBJ1-4; TRBD1 agrees at 9 bases. CDR3 size: 16 residues. V trimming: 3 bases; J trimming: 4 bases; junction bases outside the gene matches: 6. Germline values: CDR1 LGHNA, CDR2 YSLEER. CDR3 loop: CASSQTNRGHNEKLFF. CDR3 in DNA: TGCGCCAGCAGCCAGACGAACAGGGGGCATAATGAAAAACTGTTTTTT.

The J gene is TRBJ2-3, the V gene TRBV9; 11 positions agree with TRBD2. Germline CDR1 reads SGDLS; CDR2 reads YYNGEE. The CDR3 has 14 amino acids. The V segment lost 5 bases and the J segment 4 bases; nucleotides outside the gene matches: 3. The CDR3 region is CASSSGGGPDTQYF. CDR3 DNA sequence: TGTGCCAGCAGTAGCGGGGGGGGACCAGATACGCAGTATTTT. Full variable domain (rest looked up from reference TRBV9 and TRBJ2-3): DSGVTQTPKHLITATGQRVTLRCSPRSGDLSVYWYQQSLDQGLQFLIQYYNGEERAKGNILERFSAQQFPDLHSELNLSSLELGDSALYFCASSSGGGPDTQYFGPGTRLTVL.

A remark on this clone: A junction end diverges from the germline sequence, so it may reflect a read error. The chain carries TRBV7-9 and TRBJ2-1; 8 bases fit TRBD1. Germline V CDR1 and CDR2: SEHNR, FQNEAQ (reference sequence). The CDR3 is made up of 18 amino acids. The CDR3 DNA reads TGTTCCAGCAGCCCAGGAGGATTAGGGACAGGATCAAGGAATGAGCAGTTCTTC. Translated: CSSSPGGLGTGSRNEQFF.

This rearrangement joins TRBV2 to TRBJ2-7; 10 nucleotides match TRBD1. The germline V gene has CDR1 SNHLY and CDR2 FYNNEI. The CDR3 has 13 amino acids. V lost 5 bases and J lost 6; bases outside the gene matches: 4. The CDR3: CASSRDRGAEQYF. The DNA of the CDR3 is TGTGCCAGCAGTAGGGACAGGGGAGCCGAGCAGTACTTC. The full variable domain, rest sourced from reference TRBV2 and TRBJ2-7, is EPEVTQTPSHQVTQMGQEVILRCVPISNHLYFYWYRQILGQKVEFLVSFYNNEISEKSEIFDDQFSVERPDGSNFTLKIRSTKLEDSAMYFCASSRDRGAEQYFGPGTRLTVT.

This chain connects TRBV27 to TRBJ2-7; a possible D gene is TRBD1 (5 bases). Looked up from germline, CDR1 is MNHEY and CDR2 is SMNVEV (reference sequence). The CDR3 is 15 residues long. V lost 8 bases and J 3 bases, leaving 20 bases between the germline ends. The CDR3 region has the DNA TGTGCCAGCCAGACTCGGGTAGGGGCTCTCTACGAGCAGTACTTC. This encodes CASQTRVGALYEQYF.

The J gene is TRBJ1-1, the V gene TRBV30, with D unresolved. The ends were cut back, 5 bases at V and 8 bases at J, with 18 bases in the middle. The CDR3 consists of 13 residues. CDR1 GTSNPN and CDR2 SVGIG come from the germline V gene (reference sequence). This chain's CDR3 is CAWGVGGRAEAFF. As DNA, the CDR3 is TGTGCCTGGGGGGTTGGAGGCCGGGCCGAAGCTTTCTTT.

J is TRBJ2-2 and V is TRBV6-1, with no clear D. The CDR3 is 14 amino acids. The germline gives CDR1 MNHNS, CDR2 SASEGT. Deletions cut 6 bases from V and 5 bases from J, with 13 bases between. CDR3 coding DNA: TGTGCCAGCAGGCGTTTTACCGGGACCGGGGAGCTGTTTTTT. It codes for CASRRFTGTGELFF.

V and J are TRBV5-6 and TRBJ2-1, with a weak D call TRBD1 (5 bases). Germline V gene lookup returns CDR1 SGHDT and CDR2 YYEEEE. V was shortened by 2 bases and J by 6 bases, with 15 bases between the two germline ends. The CDR3 extends over 15 amino acids. CDR3 sequence reads: CASSFWTSDLNEQFF. CDR3 in DNA: TGTGCCAGCAGCTTCTGGACATCGGATCTCAATGAGCAGTTCTTC.

The CDR3 sequence: CASSQNRVTEAFF. The CDR3 DNA reads as TGTGCCAGCAGTCAGAACAGAGTCACTGAAGCTTTCTTT. The chain links TRBV6-5 to TRBJ1-1, with D hard to call. The CDR3 is made up of 13 amino acids. The germline V gene encodes CDR1 MNHEY and CDR2 SVGAGI. Trimming took 5 bases from V and 4 from J, leaving 11 bases between them.

V gene TRBV5-6 combines with J gene TRBJ2-7; D is undetermined. Germline V gives CDR1 SGHDT, CDR2 YYEEEE. Deletions cut 1 base from V and 1 base from J, with 6 bases between. This CDR3 comprises 13 residues. The CDR3 DNA follows: TGTGCCAGCAGCTTGACCGGGTCCTACGAGCAGTACTTC. It specifies CASSLTGSYEQYF.

The chain combines TRBV19 with TRBJ1-5; TRBD1 agrees at 7 bases. CDR3 length equals 14 residues. Per germline, CDR1 LNHDA and CDR2 SQIVND (reference sequence). V trimming: 3 bases; J trimming: 6 bases; junction bases outside the gene matches: 5. CDR3 sequence: CASSITGVGQPQHF. DNA for the CDR3: TGTGCCAGTAGTATTACAGGGGTCGGTCAGCCCCAGCATTTT.

There are a few counts of this clone. The gene calls are TRBV6-1 and TRBJ2-7; D possibly corresponds to TRBD1 (5 bases). The V end was cut by 1 base, the J end by 4 bases, with 11 bases between. Germline V lookup: CDR1 MNHNS, CDR2 SASEGT. CDR3 length: 14 residues. The CDR3 protein is CASSEGTNVYEQYF. The CDR3 DNA sequence: TGTGCCAGCAGTGAAGGGACAAACGTTTACGAGCAGTACTTC.

The V gene is TRBV19, the J gene TRBJ2-7; the D gene is possibly TRBD2 (5 bases). The CDR3 length is 15 residues. Germline V gives CDR1 LNHDA, CDR2 SQIVND (reference sequence). The V end lost 5 bases, the J end lost 6 bases, and 20 bases lay between the germline ends. CDR3 amino acids: CASSARAAYSGEQYF. The CDR3 nucleotides are TGTGCCAGTAGTGCGAGGGCCGCGTATTCGGGCGAGCAGTACTTC.

V is TRBV29-1 and J is TRBJ1-2; the D gene is possibly TRBD1 (5 bases). This CDR3 has 13 amino acids. Trimming took off 8 bases at V and 8 bases at J, with 21 bases between the two ends. CDR1 is SQVTM and CDR2 is ANQGSEA in the germline V gene. CDR3 protein: CSSRSGRDGGYTF. The DNA of the CDR3 is TGCAGCTCCCGCTCGGGGAGGGACGGAGGCTACACCTTC.

The J gene is TRBJ2-5, the V gene TRBV10-2; 15 bases are a match to TRBD2. J gave up 5 bases and V 6 bases, and 4 bases lay outside the gene matches. The length of the CDR3 is 15 residues. Germline V CDR1 and CDR2: WSHSY, SAAADI. The CDR3 coding sequence is TGCGCCAGCAGGAGGACTAGCGGGAGGGGCGAGACCCAGTACTTC. Translating gives CASRRTSGRGETQYF.